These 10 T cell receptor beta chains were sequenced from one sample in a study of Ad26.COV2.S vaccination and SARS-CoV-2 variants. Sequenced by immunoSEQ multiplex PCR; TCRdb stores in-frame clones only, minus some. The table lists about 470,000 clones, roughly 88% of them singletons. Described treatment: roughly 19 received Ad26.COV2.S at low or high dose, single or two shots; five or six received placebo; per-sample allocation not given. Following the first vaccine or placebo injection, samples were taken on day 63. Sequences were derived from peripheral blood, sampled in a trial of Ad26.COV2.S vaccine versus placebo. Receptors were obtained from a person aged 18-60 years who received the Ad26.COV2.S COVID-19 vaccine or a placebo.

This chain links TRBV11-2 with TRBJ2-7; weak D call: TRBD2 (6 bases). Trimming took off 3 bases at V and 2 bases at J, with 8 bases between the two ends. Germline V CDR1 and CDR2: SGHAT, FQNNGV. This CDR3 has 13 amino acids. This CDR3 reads CASSFAGPYEQYF. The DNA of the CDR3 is TGTGCCAGCAGCTTCGCGGGGCCCTACGAGCAGTACTTC.

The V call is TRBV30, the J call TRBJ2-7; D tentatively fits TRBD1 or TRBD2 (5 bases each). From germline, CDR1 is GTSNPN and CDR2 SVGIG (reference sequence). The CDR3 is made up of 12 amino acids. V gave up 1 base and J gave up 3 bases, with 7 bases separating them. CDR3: CAWSGGNYEQYF. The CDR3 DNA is TGTGCCTGGAGTGGGGGGAACTACGAGCAGTACTTC.

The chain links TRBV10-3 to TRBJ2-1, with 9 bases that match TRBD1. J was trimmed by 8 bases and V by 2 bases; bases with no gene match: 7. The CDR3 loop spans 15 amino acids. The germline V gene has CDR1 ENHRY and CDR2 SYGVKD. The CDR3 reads CAISETGTGSDEQFF. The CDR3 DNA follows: TGTGCCATCAGTGAGACCGGGACAGGGTCCGATGAGCAGTTCTTC.

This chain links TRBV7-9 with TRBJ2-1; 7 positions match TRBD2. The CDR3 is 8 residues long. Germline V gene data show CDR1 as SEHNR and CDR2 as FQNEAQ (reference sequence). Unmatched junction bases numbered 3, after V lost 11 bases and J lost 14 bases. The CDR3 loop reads CAPRGEFF. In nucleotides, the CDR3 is TGTGCCCCCCGGGGGGAGTTCTTC.

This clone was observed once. The CDR3: CAWSEGLGNEQFF. DNA of the CDR3: TGTGCCTGGAGTGAGGGACTAGGAAATGAGCAGTTCTTC. The chain carries TRBV30 and TRBJ2-1; TRBD2 matches at 8 bases. V dropped 1 base and J dropped 7; count of bases not matched to a gene: 3. Germline V CDR1 and CDR2: GTSNPN, SVGIG (reference sequence). This CDR3 region has 13 residues.

The CDR3 loop reads CASSAPGDTEAFF. The CDR3 coding sequence is TGTGCCAGTAGCGCACCAGGGGACACTGAAGCTTTCTTT. This chain joins TRBV19 and TRBJ1-1; TRBD1 is a possible D gene (6 bases). The CDR3 consists of 13 residues. Trimming took off 6 bases at V and 3 bases at J, with 11 bases between the two ends. Germline assignment: CDR1 LNHDA and CDR2 SQIVND (reference sequence).

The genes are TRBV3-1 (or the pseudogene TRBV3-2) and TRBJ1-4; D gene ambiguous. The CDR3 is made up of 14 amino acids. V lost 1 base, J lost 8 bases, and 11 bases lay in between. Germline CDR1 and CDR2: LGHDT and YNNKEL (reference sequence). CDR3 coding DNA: TGTGCCAGCAGCCAAGGTGGGAGTTCCGAAAAACTGTTTTTT. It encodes CASSQGGSSEKLFF.

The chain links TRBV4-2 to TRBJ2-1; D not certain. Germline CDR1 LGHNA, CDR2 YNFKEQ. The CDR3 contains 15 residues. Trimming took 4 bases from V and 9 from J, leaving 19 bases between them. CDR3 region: CASSLTEDLGREQFF. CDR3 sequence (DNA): TGTGCCAGCAGCCTAACTGAGGATCTAGGGCGTGAGCAGTTCTTC.

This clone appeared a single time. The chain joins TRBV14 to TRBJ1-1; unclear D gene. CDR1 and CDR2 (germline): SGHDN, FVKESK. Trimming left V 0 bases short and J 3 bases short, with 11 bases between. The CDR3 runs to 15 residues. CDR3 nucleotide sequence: TGTGCCAGCAGCCAAGATCGCCCTTACGACACTGAAGCTTTCTTT. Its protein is CASSQDRPYDTEAFF. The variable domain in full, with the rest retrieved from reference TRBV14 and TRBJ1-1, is EAGVTQFPSHSVIEKGQTVTLRCDPISGHDNLYWYRRVMGKEIKFLLHFVKESKQDESGMPNNRFLAERTGGTYSTLKVQPAELEDSGVYFCASSQDRPYDTEAFFGQGTRLTVV.

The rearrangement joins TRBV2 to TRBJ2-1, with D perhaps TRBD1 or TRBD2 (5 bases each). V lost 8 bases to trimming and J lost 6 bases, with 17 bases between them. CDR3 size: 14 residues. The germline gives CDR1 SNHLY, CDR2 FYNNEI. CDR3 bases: TGTGCCAGCCTCCAAGGGACCAGCAGCAATGAGCAGTTCTTC. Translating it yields CASLQGTSSNEQFF.